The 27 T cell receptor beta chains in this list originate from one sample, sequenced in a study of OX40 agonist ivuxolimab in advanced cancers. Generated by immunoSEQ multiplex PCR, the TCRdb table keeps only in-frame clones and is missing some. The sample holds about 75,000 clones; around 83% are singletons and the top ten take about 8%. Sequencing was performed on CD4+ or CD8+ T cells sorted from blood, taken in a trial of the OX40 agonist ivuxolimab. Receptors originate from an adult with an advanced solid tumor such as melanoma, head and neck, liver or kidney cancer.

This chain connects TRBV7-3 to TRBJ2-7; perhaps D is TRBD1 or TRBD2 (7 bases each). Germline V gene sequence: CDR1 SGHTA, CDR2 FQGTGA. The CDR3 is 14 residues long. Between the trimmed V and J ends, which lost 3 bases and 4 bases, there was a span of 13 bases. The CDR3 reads CASSFRGGLYEQYF. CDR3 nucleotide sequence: TGTGCCAGCAGCTTCAGGGGGGGGTTGTACGAGCAGTACTTC.

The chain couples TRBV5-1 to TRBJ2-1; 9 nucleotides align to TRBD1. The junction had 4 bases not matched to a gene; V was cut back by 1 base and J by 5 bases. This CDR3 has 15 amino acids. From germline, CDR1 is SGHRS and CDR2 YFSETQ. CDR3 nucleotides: TGCGCCAGCAGCTTGACAGGGGGCGCCCACAATGAGCAGTTCTTC. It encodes CASSLTGGAHNEQFF.

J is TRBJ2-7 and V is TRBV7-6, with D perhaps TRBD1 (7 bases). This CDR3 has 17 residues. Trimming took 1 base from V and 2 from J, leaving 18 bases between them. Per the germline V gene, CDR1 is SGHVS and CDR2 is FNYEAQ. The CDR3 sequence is CASSLEAGGSFPYEQYF. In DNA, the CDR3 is TGTGCCAGCAGCTTAGAAGCAGGGGGGTCCTTCCCCTACGAGCAGTACTTC.

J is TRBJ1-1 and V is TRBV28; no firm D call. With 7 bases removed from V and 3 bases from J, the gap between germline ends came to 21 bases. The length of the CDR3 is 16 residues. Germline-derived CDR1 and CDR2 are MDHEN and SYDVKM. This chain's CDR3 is CASNIIKTIGYTEAFF. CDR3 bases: TGTGCCAGCAACATAATAAAGACGATTGGGTACACTGAAGCTTTCTTT.

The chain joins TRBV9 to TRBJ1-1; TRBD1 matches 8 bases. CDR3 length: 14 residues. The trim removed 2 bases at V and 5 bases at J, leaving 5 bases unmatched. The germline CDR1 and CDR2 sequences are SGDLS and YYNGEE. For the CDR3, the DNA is TGTGCCAGCAGCGTGATGGACAGGGAAACTGAAGCTTTCTTT. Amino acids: CASSVMDRETEAFF.

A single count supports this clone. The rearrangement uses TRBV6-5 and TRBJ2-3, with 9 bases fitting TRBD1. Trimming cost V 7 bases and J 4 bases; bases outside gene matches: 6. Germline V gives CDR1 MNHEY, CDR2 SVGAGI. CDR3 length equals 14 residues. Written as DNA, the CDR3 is TGTGCCAGCACATTACAGGGGGCAGCAGATACGCAGTATTTT. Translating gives CASTLQGAADTQYF.

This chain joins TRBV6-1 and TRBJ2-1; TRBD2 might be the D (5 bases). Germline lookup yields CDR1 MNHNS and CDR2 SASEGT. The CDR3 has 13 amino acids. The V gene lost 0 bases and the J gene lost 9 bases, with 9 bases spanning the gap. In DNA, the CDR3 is TGTGCCAGCAGTGAAGCGCCTCGGGGTGAGCAGTTCTTC. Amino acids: CASSEAPRGEQFF.

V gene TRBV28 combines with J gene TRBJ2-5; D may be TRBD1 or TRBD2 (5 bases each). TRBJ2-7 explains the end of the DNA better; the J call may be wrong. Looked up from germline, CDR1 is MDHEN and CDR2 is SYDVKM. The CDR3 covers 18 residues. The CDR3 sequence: CASSPQDWAALSSYEQYF. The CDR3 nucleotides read TGTGCCAGCAGTCCACAGGACTGGGCCGCCCTCAGCTCCTACGAGCAGTACTTC.

The CDR3 loop reads CASTDGGGAIYGYTF. CDR3 bases: TGTGCCAGTACCGATGGGGGCGGGGCCATATATGGCTACACCTTC. The gene calls are TRBV19 and TRBJ1-2, with a weak D call TRBD1 (6 bases). V gave up 7 bases and J gave up 5 bases, with 20 bases separating them. CDR1 LNHDA and CDR2 SQIVND come from the germline V gene (reference sequence). The CDR3 sequence is 15 residues long.

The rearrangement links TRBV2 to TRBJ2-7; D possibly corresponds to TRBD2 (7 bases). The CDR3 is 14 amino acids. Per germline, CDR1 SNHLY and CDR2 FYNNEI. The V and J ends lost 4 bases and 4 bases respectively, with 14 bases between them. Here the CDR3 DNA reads TGTGCCAGCAGTGTTTCGGGGGGCCCGTACGAGCAGTACTTC. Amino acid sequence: CASSVSGGPYEQYF.

CDR3 in amino acids: CASSDSTGGRPGELFF. In DNA form, the CDR3 reads TGTGCCAGCAGTGACTCCACAGGGGGCCGGCCCGGGGAGCTGTTTTTT. This chain links TRBV6-4 with TRBJ2-2; TRBD1 matches 9 bases. Trimming cost V 0 bases and J 6 bases; bases outside gene matches: 5. Looked up from germline, CDR1 is MRHNA and CDR2 is SNTAGT. This CDR3 is 16 amino acids long.

CDR3 bases: TGTGCCAGTTCTAGCGGGGGGGTGGATACGCAGTATTTT. Encoded protein: CASSSGGVDTQYF. The chain employs TRBV19 and TRBJ2-3, with 12 bases that match TRBD2. The CDR3 contains 13 residues. Germline CDR1 LNHDA, CDR2 SQIVND (reference sequence). V lost 8 bases, J lost 6 bases, and 3 bases stayed unmatched.

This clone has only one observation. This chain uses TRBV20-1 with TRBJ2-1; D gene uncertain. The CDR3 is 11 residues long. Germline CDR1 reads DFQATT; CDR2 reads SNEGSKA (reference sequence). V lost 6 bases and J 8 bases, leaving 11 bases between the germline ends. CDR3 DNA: TGCAGTGCCCCACTATACGATGAGCAGTTCTTC. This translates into CSAPLYDEQFF.

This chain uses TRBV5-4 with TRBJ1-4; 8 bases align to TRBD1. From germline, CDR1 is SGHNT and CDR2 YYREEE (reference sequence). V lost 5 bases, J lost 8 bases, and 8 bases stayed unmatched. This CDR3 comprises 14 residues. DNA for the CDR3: TGTGCCAGCAGTTCAGGGGGCGCATTAGAAAAACTGTTTTTT. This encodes CASSSGGALEKLFF.

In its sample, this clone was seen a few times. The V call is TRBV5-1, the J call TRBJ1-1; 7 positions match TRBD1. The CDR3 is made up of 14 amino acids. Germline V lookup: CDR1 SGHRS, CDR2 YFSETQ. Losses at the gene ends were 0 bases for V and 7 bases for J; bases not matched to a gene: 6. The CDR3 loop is CASSLAVRQGEAFF. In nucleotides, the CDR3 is TGCGCCAGCAGCTTGGCGGTACGACAGGGTGAAGCTTTCTTT.

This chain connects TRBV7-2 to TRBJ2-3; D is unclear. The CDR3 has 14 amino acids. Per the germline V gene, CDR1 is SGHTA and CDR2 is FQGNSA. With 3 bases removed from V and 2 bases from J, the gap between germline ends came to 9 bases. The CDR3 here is CASSFPTNTDTQYF. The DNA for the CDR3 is TGTGCCAGCAGCTTTCCGACCAACACAGATACGCAGTATTTT. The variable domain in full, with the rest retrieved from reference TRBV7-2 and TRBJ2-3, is GAGVSQSPSNKVTEKGKDVELRCDPISGHTALYWYRQSLGQGLEFLIYFQGNSAPDKSGLPSDRFSAERTGGSVSTLTIQRTQQEDSAVYLCASSFPTNTDTQYFGPGTRLTVL.

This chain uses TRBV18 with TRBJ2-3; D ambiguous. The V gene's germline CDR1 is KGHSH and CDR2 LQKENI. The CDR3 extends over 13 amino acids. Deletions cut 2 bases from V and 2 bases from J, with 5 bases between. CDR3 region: CASSPGNTDTQYF. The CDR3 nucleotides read TGTGCCAGCTCACCAGGGAACACAGATACGCAGTATTTT.

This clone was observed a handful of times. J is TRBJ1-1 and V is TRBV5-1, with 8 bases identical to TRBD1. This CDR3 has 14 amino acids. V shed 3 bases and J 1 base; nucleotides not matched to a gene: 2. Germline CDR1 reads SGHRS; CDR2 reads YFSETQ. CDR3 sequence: CASSSQGGNTEAFF. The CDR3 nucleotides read TGCGCCAGCAGCTCACAGGGGGGGAACACTGAAGCTTTCTTT.

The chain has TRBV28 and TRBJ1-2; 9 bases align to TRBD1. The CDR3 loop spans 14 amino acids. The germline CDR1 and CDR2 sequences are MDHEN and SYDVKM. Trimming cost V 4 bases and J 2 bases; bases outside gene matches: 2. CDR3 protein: CASSWGQGNYGYTF. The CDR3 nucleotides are TGTGCCAGCAGTTGGGGACAGGGAAACTATGGCTACACCTTC.

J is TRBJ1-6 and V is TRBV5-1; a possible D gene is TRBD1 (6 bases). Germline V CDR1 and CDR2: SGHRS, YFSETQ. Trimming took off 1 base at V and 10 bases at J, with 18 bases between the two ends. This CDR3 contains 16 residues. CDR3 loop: CASSLTFQTGKSPLHF. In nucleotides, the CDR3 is TGCGCCAGCAGCTTGACTTTCCAAACAGGGAAATCACCCCTCCACTTT.

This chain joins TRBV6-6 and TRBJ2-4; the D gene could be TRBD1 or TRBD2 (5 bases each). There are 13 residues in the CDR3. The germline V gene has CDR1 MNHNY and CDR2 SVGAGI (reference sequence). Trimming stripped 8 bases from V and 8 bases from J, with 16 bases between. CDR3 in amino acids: CASWGEGNHIQYF. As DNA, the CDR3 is TGTGCCAGCTGGGGAGAGGGGAATCACATTCAGTACTTC.

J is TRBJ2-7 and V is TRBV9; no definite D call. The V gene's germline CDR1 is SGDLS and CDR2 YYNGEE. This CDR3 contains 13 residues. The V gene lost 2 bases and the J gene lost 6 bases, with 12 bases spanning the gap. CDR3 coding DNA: TGTGCCAGCAGCGTCGCCGCCGTAGGCGAGCAGTACTTC. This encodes CASSVAAVGEQYF.

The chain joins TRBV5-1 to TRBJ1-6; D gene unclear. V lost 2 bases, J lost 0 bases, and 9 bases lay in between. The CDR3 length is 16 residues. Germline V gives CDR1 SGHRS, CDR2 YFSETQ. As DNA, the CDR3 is TGCGCCAGCAGCTTTCAGGAGCTCTCCTATAATTCACCCCTCCACTTT. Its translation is CASSFQELSYNSPLHF.

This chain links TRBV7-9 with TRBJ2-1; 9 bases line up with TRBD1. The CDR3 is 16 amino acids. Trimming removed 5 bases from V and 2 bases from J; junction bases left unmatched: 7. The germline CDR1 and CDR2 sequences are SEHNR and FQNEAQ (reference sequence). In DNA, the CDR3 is TGTGCCAGCAGCCCCAATACAGGGGGCGCCTACAATGAGCAGTTCTTC. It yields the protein CASSPNTGGAYNEQFF.

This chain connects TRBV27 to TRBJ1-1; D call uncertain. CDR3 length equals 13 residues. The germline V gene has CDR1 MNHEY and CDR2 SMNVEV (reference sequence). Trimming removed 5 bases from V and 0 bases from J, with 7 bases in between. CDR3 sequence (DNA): TGTGCCAGCAGTCGGTGGATGAACACTGAAGCTTTCTTT. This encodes CASSRWMNTEAFF.

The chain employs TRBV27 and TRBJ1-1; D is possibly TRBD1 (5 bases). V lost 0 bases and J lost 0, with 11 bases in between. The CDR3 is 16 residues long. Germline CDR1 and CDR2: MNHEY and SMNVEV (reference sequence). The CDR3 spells CASSLSWGTVNTEAFF. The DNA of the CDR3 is TGTGCCAGCAGTTTATCGTGGGGCACGGTGAACACTGAAGCTTTCTTT.

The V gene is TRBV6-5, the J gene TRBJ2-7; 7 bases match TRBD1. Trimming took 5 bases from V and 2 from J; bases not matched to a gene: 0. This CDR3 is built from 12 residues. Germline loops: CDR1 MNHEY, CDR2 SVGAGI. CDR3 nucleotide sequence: TGTGCCAGCAGTACAGGGGCCTACGAGCAGTACTTC. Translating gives CASSTGAYEQYF.